This T cell receptor (beta chain) came from a study of blood T cell repertoires in COVID-19. Study details: Samples taken during acute and convalescent COVID-19 were collected in the United States, Italy and Spain. Nucleic acid was either cDNA or gDNA, and it came from T cells, B-cell-depleted T cells, or PBMCs.

This clone has just a few counts. CDR1 and CDR2 from the germline V gene are MNHEY and SMNVEV (reference sequence). The ends lost 5 bases at V and 8 bases at J; junction bases unmatched: 15. The CDR3 is 16 amino acids. Original processing methods: By means of reference gene primer amplification, nucleated cell counts were estimated. TCRdb's table, derived via immunoSEQ multiplex PCR, lists solely in-frame clones and lacks some. D and trimming come from the DNA, and the V and J calls and clone size come from that table. The sample comprises about 110,000 clones, roughly 88% of which are singletons, and 7.9% rests with the top ten.

This TCR came from a woman aged 80 or over with active or convalescent COVID-19. The chain combines TRBV27 with TRBJ1-1, with TRBD1 identical over 9 bases. Input material: peripheral blood. CDR3 coding DNA: TGTGCCAGCAGTCAAGGGAGCGGGGGACAGGGCGGAGAAGCTTTCTTT. This encodes CASSQGSGGQGGEAFF.